Listed here is a single TCR beta chain. The data were obtained in a study of T cell changes during pregnancy in multiple sclerosis. CDR1 is MDHEN and CDR2 is SYDVKM in the germline V gene. CDR3 length equals 22 residues. Germline trimming cut 5 bases from V and 2 bases from J; bases unmatched to any gene: 28. TCRdb's table, derived via immunoSEQ multiplex PCR, lists solely in-frame clones and lacks some. This repertoire shows approximately 89,000 clones, approximately 94% found once; its top ten account for 0.84%. Sequencing used peripheral blood, obtained in the third trimester of pregnancy. The origin of this receptor is a female donor with multiple sclerosis, enrolled in a pregnancy study. The chain links TRBV28 to TRBJ2-5; 8 nucleotides match TRBD2. CDR3 DNA sequence: TGTGCCAGCAGTCCGGGGGGCAGGGTGCCGGAGCGGGAGTTAGTAAGTCAAGAGACCCAGTACTTC. Protein sequence: CASSPGGRVPERELVSQETQYF.